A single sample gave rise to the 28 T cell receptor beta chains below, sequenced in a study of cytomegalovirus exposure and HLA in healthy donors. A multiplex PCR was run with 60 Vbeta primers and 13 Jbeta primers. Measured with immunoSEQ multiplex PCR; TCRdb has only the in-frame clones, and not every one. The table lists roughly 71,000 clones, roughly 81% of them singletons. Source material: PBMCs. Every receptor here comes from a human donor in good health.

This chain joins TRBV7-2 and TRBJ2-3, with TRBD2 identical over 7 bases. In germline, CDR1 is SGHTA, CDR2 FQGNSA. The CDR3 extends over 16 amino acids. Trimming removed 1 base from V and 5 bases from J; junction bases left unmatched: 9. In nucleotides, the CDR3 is TGTGCCAGCAGCTTAGATTCGTGGGAGGGGAAAGATACGCAGTATTTT. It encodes CASSLDSWEGKDTQYF. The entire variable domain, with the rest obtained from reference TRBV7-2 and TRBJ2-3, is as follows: GAGVSQSPSNKVTEKGKDVELRCDPISGHTALYWYRQSLGQGLEFLIYFQGNSAPDKSGLPSDRFSAERTGGSVSTLTIQRTQQEDSAVYLCASSLDSWEGKDTQYFGPGTRLTVL.

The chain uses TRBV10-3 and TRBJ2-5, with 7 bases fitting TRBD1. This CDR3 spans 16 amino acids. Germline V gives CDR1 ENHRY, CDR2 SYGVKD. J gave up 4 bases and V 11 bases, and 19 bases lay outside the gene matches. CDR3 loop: CAPIKQGTAHRETQYF. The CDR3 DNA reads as TGTGCCCCAATCAAACAAGGGACAGCCCATCGAGAGACCCAGTACTTC.

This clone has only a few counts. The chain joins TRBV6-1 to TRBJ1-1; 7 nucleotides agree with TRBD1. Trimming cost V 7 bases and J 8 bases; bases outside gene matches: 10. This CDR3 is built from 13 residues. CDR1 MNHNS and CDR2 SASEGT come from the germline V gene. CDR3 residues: CASTDLQGREAFF. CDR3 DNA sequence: TGTGCCAGCACCGATTTACAGGGGCGGGAAGCTTTCTTT.

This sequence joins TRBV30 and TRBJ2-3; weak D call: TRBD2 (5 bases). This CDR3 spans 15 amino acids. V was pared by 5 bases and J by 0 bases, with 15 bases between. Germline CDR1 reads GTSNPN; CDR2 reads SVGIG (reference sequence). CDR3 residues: CAWDPAVSSTDTQYF. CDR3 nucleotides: TGTGCCTGGGACCCAGCGGTGTCTAGCACAGATACGCAGTATTTT. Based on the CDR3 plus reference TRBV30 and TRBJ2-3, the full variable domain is SQTIHQWPATLVQPVGSPLSLECTVEGTSNPNLYWYRQAAGRGLQLLFYSVGIGQISSEVPQNLSASRPQDRQFILSSKKLLLSDSGFYLCAWDPAVSSTDTQYFGPGTRLTVL.

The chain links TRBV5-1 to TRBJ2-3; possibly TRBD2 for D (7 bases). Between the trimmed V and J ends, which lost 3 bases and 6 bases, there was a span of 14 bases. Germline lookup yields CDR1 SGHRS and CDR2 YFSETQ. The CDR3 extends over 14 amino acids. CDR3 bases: TGCGCCAGCAGCTATACACAGGGAGGGGATACGCAGTATTTT. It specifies CASSYTQGGDTQYF.

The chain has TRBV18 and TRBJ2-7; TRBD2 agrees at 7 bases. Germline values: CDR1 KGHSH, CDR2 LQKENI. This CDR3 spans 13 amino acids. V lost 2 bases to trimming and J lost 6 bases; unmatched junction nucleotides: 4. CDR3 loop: CASSPAGRGEQYF. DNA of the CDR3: TGTGCCAGCTCACCAGCAGGGAGGGGCGAGCAGTACTTC.

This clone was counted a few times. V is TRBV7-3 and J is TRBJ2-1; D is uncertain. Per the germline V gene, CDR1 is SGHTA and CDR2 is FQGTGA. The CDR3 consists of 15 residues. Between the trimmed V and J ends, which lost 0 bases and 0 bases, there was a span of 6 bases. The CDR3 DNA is TGTGCCAGCAGCTTAACCTCGAGCTCCTACAATGAGCAGTTCTTC. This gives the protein CASSLTSSSYNEQFF.

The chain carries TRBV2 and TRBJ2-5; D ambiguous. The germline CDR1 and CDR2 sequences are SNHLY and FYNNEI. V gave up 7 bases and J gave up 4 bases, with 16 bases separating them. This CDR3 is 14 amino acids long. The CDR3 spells CASTLETSLETQYF. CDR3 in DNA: TGTGCCAGCACCCTAGAGACTTCCCTAGAGACCCAGTACTTC.

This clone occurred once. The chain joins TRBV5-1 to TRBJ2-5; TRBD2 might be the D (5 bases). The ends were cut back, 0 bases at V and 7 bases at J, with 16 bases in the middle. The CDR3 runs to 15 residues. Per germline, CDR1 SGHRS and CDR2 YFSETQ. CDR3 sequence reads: CASSLDPRPEGTQYF. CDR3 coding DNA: TGCGCCAGCAGCTTGGACCCTCGACCCGAGGGGACCCAGTACTTC.

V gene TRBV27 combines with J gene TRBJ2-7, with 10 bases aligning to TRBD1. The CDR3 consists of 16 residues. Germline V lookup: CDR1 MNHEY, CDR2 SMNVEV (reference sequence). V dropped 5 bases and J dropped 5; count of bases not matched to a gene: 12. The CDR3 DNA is TGTGCCAGCAGTCCCCTGCGGGACAGGGGACCTCACGAGCAGTACTTC. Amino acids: CASSPLRDRGPHEQYF.

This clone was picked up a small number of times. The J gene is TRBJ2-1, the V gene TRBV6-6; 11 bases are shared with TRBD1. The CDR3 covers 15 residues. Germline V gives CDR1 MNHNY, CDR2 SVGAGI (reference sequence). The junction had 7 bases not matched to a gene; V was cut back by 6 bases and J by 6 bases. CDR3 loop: CASRLTGTGGNEQFF. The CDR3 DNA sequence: TGTGCCAGCAGGCTAACCGGGACAGGGGGCAATGAGCAGTTCTTC.

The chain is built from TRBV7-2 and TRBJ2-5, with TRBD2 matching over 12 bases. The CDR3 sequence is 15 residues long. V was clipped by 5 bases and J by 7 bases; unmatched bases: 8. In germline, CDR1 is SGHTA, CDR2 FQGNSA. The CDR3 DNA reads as TGTGCCAGCAGCCCCTCACTAGCGGGGGGAGGGACCCAGTACTTC. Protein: CASSPSLAGGGTQYF.

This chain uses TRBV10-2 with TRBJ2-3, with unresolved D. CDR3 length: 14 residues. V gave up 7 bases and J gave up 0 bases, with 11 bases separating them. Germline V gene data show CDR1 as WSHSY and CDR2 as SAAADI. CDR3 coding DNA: TGCGCCAGCATGCAGGAAGATAGCACAGATACGCAGTATTTT. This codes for CASMQEDSTDTQYF.

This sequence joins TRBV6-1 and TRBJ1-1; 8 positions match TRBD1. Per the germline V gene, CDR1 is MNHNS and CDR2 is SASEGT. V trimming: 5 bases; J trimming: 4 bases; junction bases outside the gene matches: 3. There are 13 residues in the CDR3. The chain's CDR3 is CASSLDRGTEAFF. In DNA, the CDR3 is TGTGCCAGCAGTTTAGACAGGGGCACTGAAGCTTTCTTT.

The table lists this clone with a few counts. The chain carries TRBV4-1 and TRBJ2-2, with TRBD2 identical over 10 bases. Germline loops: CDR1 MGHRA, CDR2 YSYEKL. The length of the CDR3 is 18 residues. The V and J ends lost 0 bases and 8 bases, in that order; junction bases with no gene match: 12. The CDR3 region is CASSQDPLAGDSGGELFF. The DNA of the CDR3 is TGCGCCAGCAGCCAAGATCCCCTAGCGGGAGACTCGGGGGGGGAGCTGTTTTTT.

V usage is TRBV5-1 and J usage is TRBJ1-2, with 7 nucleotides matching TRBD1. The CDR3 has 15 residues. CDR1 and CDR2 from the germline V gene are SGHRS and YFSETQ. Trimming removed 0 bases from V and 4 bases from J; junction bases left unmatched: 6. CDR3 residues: CASSLGAGGGYGYTF. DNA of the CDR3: TGCGCCAGCAGCTTGGGGGCAGGGGGAGGCTATGGCTACACCTTC.

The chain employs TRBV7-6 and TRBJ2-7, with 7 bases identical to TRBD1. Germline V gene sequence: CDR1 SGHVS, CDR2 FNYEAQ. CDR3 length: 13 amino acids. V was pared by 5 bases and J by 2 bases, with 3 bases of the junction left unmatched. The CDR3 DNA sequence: TGTGCCAGCAGCCCGACAGGGACCTACGAGCAGTACTTC. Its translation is CASSPTGTYEQYF. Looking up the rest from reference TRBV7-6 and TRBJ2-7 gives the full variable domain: GAGVSQSPRYKVTKRGQDVALRCDPISGHVSLYWYRQALGQGPEFLTYFNYEAQQDKSGLPNDRFSAERPEGSISTLTIQRTEQRDSAMYRCASSPTGTYEQYFGPGTRLTVT.

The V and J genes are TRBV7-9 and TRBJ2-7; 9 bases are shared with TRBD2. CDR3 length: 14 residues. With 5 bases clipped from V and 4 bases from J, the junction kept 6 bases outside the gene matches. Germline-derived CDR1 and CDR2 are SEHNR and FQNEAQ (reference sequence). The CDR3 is CASSLTSGLYEQYF. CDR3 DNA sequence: TGTGCCAGCAGCCTCACTAGCGGGTTGTACGAGCAGTACTTC.

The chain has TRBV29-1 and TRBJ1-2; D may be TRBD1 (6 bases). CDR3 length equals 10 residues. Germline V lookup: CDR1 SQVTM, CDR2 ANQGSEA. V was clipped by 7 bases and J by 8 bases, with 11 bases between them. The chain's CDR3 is CSAGQCGYTF. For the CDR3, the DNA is TGCAGCGCAGGACAGTGCGGCTACACCTTC.

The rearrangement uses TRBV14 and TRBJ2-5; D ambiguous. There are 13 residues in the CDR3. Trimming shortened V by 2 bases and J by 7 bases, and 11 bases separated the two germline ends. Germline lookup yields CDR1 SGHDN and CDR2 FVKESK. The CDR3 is CASSQSLPPTQYF. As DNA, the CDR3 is TGTGCCAGCAGCCAATCACTTCCACCGACCCAGTACTTC.

The CDR3 sequence is CASSTDREGTEAFF. In nucleotides, the CDR3 is TGTGCCAGCAGCACGGACAGGGAAGGCACTGAAGCTTTCTTT. V and J are TRBV6-5 and TRBJ1-1; 8 nucleotides align to TRBD1. Germline CDR1 MNHEY, CDR2 SVGAGI. The CDR3 is 14 residues long. With 6 bases clipped from V and 4 bases from J, the junction kept 7 bases outside the gene matches.

CDR3 in DNA: TGTGCCAGCAGCCTGGCGAGCGGATACAATGAGCAGTTCTTC. This gives the protein CASSLASGYNEQFF. This sequence joins TRBV7-7 and TRBJ2-1, with a weak D call TRBD2 (5 bases). CDR3 size: 14 residues. V was clipped by 5 bases and J by 4 bases, with 12 bases between them. CDR1 and CDR2 (germline): SSHAT, FNYEAQ (reference sequence).

The CDR3 protein is CASSEVKREITYNEQFF. CDR3 DNA sequence: TGTGCCAGCAGTGAAGTGAAGCGGGAGATTACCTACAATGAGCAGTTCTTC. The V call is TRBV25-1, the J call TRBJ2-1, with 8 nucleotides matching TRBD2. The V gene's germline CDR1 is MGHDK and CDR2 SYGVNS. The CDR3 is made up of 17 amino acids. After removal of 2 bases from V and 2 bases from J, the junction contained 8 bases not matched to a gene.

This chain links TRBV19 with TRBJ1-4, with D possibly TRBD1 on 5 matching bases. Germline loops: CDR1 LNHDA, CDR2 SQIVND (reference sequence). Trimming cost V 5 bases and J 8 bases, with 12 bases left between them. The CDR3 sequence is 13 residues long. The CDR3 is CASSPRVEEKLFF. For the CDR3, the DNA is TGTGCCAGTAGTCCCAGGGTGGAAGAAAAACTGTTTTTT.

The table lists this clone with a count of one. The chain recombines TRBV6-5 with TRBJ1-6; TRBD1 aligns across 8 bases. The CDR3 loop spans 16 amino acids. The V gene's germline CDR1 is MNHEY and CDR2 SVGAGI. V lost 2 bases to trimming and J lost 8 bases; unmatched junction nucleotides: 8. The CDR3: CASSYVAGGVDSPLHF. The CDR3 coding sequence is TGTGCCAGCAGTTACGTAGCAGGGGGCGTAGATTCACCCCTCCACTTT.

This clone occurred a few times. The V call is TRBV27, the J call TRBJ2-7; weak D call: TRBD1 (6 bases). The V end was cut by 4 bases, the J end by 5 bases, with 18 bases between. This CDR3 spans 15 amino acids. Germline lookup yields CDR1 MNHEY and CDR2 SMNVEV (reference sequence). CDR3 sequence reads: CASSSTQGPRNEQYF. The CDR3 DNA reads TGTGCCAGCAGTTCTACACAGGGCCCCAGGAACGAGCAGTACTTC.

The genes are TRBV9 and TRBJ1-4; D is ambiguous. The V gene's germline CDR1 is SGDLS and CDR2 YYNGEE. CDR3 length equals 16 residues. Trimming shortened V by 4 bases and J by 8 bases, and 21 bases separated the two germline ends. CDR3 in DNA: TGTGCCAGCAGCCCAACCTCCGCCGGGTATGGGGAAAAACTGTTTTTT. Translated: CASSPTSAGYGEKLFF.

CDR3 sequence: CASSLGSPTEAFF. CDR3 DNA: TGTGCCAGCAGTTTGGGGAGTCCAACTGAAGCTTTCTTT. The chain has TRBV27 and TRBJ1-1; D ambiguous. Germline CDR1 and CDR2: MNHEY and SMNVEV (reference sequence). Trimming removed 3 bases from V and 5 bases from J, with 10 bases in between. The CDR3 consists of 13 residues.